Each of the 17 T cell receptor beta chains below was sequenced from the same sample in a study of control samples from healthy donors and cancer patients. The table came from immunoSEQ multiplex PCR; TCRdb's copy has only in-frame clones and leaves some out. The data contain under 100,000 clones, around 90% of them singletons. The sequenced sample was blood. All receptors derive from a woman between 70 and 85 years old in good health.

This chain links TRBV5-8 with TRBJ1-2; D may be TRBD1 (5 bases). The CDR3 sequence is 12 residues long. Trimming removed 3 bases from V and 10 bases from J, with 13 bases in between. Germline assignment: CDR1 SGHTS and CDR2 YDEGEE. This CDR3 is CASSWGLSAYTF. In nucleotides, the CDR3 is TGTGCCAGCAGCTGGGGCCTTAGTGCCTACACCTTC.

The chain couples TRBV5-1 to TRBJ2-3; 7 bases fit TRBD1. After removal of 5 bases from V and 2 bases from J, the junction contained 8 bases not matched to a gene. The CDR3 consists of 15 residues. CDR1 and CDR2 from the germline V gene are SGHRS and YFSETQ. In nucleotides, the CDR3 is TGCGCCAGCAGGACGTCGGGACAGACCACAGATACGCAGTATTTT. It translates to CASRTSGQTTDTQYF. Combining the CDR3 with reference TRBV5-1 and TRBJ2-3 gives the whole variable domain KAGVTQTPRYLIKTRGQQVTLSCSPISGHRSVSWYQQTPGQGLQFLFEYFSETQRNKGNFPGRFSGRQFSNSRSEMNVSTLELGDSALYLCASRTSGQTTDTQYFGPGTRLTVL.

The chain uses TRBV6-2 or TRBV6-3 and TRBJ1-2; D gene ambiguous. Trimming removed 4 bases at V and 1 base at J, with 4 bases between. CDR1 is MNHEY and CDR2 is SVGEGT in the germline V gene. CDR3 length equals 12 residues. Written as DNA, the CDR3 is TGTGCCAGCAGTTCTCATAACTATGGCTACACCTTC. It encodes CASSSHNYGYTF.

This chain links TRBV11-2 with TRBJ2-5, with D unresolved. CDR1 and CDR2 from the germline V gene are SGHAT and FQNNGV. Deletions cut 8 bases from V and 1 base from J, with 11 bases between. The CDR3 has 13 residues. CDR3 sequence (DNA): TGTGCCAGCTCTCTCCAAATCCAAGAGACCCAGTACTTC. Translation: CASSLQIQETQYF.

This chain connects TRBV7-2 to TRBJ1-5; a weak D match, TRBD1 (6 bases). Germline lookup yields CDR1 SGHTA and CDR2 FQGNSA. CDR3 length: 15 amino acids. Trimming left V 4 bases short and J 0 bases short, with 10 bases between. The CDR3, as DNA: TGTGCCAGCAGCTCGGACAGCTTTAGCAATCAGCCCCAGCATTTT. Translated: CASSSDSFSNQPQHF.

CDR3 loop: CASQYGGTGNTIYF. CDR3 DNA sequence: TGTGCCAGCCAGTACGGGGGGACCGGAAACACCATATATTTT. This chain links TRBV6-6 with TRBJ1-3; D possibly corresponds to TRBD1 (5 bases). The CDR3 is made up of 14 amino acids. The V gene lost 8 bases and the J gene lost 4 bases, with 15 bases spanning the gap. CDR1 and CDR2 from the germline V gene are MNHNY and SVGAGI (reference sequence).

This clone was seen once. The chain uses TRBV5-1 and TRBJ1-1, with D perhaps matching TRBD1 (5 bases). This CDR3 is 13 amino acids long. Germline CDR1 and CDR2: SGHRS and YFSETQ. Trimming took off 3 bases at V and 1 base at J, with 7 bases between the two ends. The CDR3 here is CASSWGQNTEAFF. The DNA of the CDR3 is TGCGCCAGCAGCTGGGGCCAGAACACTGAAGCTTTCTTT.

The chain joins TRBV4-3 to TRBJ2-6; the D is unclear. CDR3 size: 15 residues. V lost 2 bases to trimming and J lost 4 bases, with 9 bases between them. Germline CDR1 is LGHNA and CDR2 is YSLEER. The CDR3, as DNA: TGCGCCAGCAGCCAAACCCGGTCAGGGGCCAACGTCCTGACTTTC. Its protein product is CASSQTRSGANVLTF.

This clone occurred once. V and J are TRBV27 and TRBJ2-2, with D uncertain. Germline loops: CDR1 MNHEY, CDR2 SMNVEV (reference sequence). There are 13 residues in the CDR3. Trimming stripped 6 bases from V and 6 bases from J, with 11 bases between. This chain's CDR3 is CASSLDVPGELFF. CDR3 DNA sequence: TGTGCCAGCAGCCTGGACGTACCCGGGGAGCTGTTTTTT.

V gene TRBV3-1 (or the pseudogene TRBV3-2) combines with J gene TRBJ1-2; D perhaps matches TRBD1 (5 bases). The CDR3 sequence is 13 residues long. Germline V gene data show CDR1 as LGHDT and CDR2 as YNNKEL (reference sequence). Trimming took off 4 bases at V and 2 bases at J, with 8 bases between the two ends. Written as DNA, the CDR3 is TGTGCCAGCAGCCCAGACAGAAACTATGGCTACACCTTC. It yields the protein CASSPDRNYGYTF.

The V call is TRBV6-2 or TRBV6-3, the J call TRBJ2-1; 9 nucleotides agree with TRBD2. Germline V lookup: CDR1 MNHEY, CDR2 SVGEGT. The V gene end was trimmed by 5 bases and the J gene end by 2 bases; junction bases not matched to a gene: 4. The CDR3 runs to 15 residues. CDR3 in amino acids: CASSPTSGTYNEQFF. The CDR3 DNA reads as TGTGCCAGCAGTCCGACTAGCGGAACCTACAATGAGCAGTTCTTC.

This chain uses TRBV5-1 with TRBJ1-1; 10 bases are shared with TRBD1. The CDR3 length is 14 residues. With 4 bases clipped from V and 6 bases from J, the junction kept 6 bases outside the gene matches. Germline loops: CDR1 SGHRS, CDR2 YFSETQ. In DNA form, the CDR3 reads TGCGCCAGCAGCCGACAGGGGGCTGTCGCTGAAGCTTTCTTT. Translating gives CASSRQGAVAEAFF. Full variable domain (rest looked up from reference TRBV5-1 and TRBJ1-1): KAGVTQTPRYLIKTRGQQVTLSCSPISGHRSVSWYQQTPGQGLQFLFEYFSETQRNKGNFPGRFSGRQFSNSRSEMNVSTLELGDSALYLCASSRQGAVAEAFFGQGTRLTVV.

CDR3 amino acids: CATSRLIREGTEAFF. Written as DNA, the CDR3 is TGTGCCACCAGCAGATTAATACGTGAGGGCACTGAAGCTTTCTTT. The chain links TRBV15 to TRBJ1-1; D not certain. The germline gives CDR1 LNHNV, CDR2 YYDKDF (reference sequence). CDR3 length: 15 residues. The ends were cut back, 2 bases at V and 4 bases at J, with 14 bases in the middle.

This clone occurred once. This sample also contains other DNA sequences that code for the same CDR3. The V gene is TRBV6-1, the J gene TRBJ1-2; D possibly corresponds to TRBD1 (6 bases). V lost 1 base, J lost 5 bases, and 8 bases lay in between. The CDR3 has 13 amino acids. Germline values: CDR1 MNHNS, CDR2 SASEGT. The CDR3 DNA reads TGTGCCAGCAGTGAAGACAGGGAGTATGGCTACACCTTC. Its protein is CASSEDREYGYTF.

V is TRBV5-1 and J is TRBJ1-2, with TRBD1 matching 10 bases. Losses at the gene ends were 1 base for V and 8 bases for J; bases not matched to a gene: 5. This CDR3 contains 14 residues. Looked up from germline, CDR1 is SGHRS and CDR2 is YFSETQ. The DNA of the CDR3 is TGCGCCAGCAGCTTGTCCGGGACAGGGGAAGGCTACACCTTC. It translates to CASSLSGTGEGYTF.

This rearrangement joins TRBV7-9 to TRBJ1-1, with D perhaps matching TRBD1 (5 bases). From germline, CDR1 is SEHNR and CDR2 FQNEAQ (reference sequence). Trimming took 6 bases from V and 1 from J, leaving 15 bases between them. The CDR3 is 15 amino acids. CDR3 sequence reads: CASRSDPGQNTEAFF. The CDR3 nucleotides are TGTGCCAGCAGATCTGATCCAGGACAGAACACTGAAGCTTTCTTT.

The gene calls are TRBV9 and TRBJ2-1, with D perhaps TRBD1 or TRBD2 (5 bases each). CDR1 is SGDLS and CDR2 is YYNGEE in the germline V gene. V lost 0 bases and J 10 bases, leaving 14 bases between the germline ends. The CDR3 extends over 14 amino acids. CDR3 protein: CASSVGGQGREQFF. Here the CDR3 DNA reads TGTGCCAGCAGCGTAGGCGGGCAGGGCCGCGAGCAGTTCTTC.